The 14 T cell receptor beta chains in this list originate from one sample, sequenced in a study of OX40 agonist ivuxolimab in advanced cancers. The method was immunoSEQ multiplex PCR; TCRdb's version includes in-frame clones alone and lacks a portion of them. The repertoire holds about 37,000 clones, with over 75% as singletons. Sequences were derived from CD4+ or CD8+ T cells sorted from blood, sampled in a trial of the OX40 agonist ivuxolimab. All receptors come from an adult with an advanced solid tumor such as melanoma, head and neck, liver or kidney cancer.

The chain joins TRBV7-9 to TRBJ2-3; D is unclear. The CDR3 runs 14 residues. Trimming left V 2 bases short and J 2 bases short, with 8 bases between. Germline assignment: CDR1 SEHNR and CDR2 FQNEAQ (reference sequence). The CDR3 DNA sequence: TGTGCCAGCAGCTTATCCCCTTCCACAGATACGCAGTATTTT. Translated: CASSLSPSTDTQYF.

The chain joins TRBV6-6 to TRBJ2-1; the D is unclear. CDR3 length: 15 amino acids. Trimming took off 6 bases at V and 0 bases at J, with 12 bases between the two ends. CDR1 is MNHNY and CDR2 is SVGAGI in the germline V gene (reference sequence). The CDR3 DNA reads as TGTGCCAGCAGCCCCAGTGGAGCCTCCTACAATGAGCAGTTCTTC. Its translation is CASSPSGASYNEQFF.

The V call is TRBV4-3, the J call TRBJ2-1; 16 bases align to TRBD2. With 0 bases clipped from V and 8 bases from J, the junction kept 7 bases outside the gene matches. Per germline, CDR1 LGHNA and CDR2 YSLEER. The CDR3 is 18 residues long. The CDR3 sequence is CASSQDGTSGGEEDEQFF. CDR3 sequence (DNA): TGCGCCAGCAGCCAAGATGGGACTAGCGGGGGGGAAGAGGATGAGCAGTTCTTC.

The chain joins TRBV19 to TRBJ2-7, with D perhaps matching TRBD1 (6 bases). The CDR3 covers 15 residues. Trimming cost V 3 bases and J 5 bases, with 17 bases left between them. The germline CDR1 and CDR2 sequences are LNHDA and SQIVND (reference sequence). CDR3 amino acids: CASSIQGRWGNEQYF. For the CDR3, the DNA is TGTGCCAGTAGTATTCAGGGGCGTTGGGGAAACGAGCAGTACTTC. The entire variable domain, with the rest obtained from reference TRBV19 and TRBJ2-7, is as follows: DGGITQSPKYLFRKEGQNVTLSCEQNLNHDAMYWYRQDPGQGLRLIYYSQIVNDFQKGDIAEGYSVSREKKESFPLTVTSAQKNPTAFYLCASSIQGRWGNEQYFGPGTRLTVT.

The chain employs TRBV30 and TRBJ2-7; 8 nucleotides match TRBD1. The CDR3 sequence is 15 residues long. Looked up from germline, CDR1 is GTSNPN and CDR2 is SVGIG (reference sequence). V was clipped by 0 bases and J by 3 bases; unmatched bases: 7. This chain's CDR3 is CAWSVQGVTSYEQYF. The CDR3 nucleotides are TGTGCCTGGAGTGTACAGGGGGTAACCAGCTACGAGCAGTACTTC.

V gene TRBV2 combines with J gene TRBJ2-4; 7 bases are a match to TRBD1. The length of the CDR3 is 18 residues. Germline-derived CDR1 and CDR2 are SNHLY and FYNNEI. The V and J ends lost 3 bases and 2 bases, in that order; junction bases with no gene match: 13. DNA of the CDR3: TGTGCCAGCAGTGACATAATAGCGACAGGGATGACCAAAAACATTCAGTACTTC. Encoded protein: CASSDIIATGMTKNIQYF.

In its sample, this clone was seen a few times. The V call is TRBV19, the J call TRBJ1-2, with 10 positions matching TRBD1. CDR3 size: 15 residues. J lost 3 bases, V lost 5 bases, and 6 bases had no gene match. Germline lookup yields CDR1 LNHDA and CDR2 SQIVND (reference sequence). The DNA of the CDR3 is TGTGCCAGTAGTCACGGACAGGGGGACTACTATGGCTACACCTTC. Translation: CASSHGQGDYYGYTF. The complete variable domain, with remaining parts taken from reference TRBV19 and TRBJ1-2, reads DGGITQSPKYLFRKEGQNVTLSCEQNLNHDAMYWYRQDPGQGLRLIYYSQIVNDFQKGDIAEGYSVSREKKESFPLTVTSAQKNPTAFYLCASSHGQGDYYGYTFGSGTRLTVV.

This chain connects TRBV7-9 to TRBJ2-2; TRBD2 aligns across 7 bases. CDR1 and CDR2 (germline): SEHNR, FQNEAQ (reference sequence). This CDR3 has 16 residues. Unmatched junction bases numbered 7, after V lost 0 bases and J lost 6 bases. CDR3: CASSLASGGLSGELFF. DNA of the CDR3: TGTGCCAGCAGCTTAGCGTCGGGGGGTTTATCCGGGGAGCTGTTTTTT.

This clone appeared once. This chain joins TRBV6-5 and TRBJ1-2; D is possibly TRBD1 (5 bases). The CDR3 is 15 residues long. Trimming removed 5 bases at V and 4 bases at J, with 17 bases between. Germline CDR1 is MNHEY and CDR2 is SVGAGI. Here the CDR3 DNA reads TGTGCCAGCAGTCCTCCTGGGTGGGGCGGCTATGGCTACACCTTC. It is translated as CASSPPGWGGYGYTF.

The CDR3 loop reads CASSFGGGTEAFF. CDR3 nucleotide sequence: TGTGCCAGCAGTTTCGGGGGTGGGACTGAAGCTTTCTTT. The genes are TRBV27 and TRBJ1-1, with a possible D match to TRBD1 (5 bases). This CDR3 is built from 13 residues. The V end was cut by 3 bases, the J end by 5 bases, with 10 bases between. The V gene's germline CDR1 is MNHEY and CDR2 SMNVEV (reference sequence).

V and J are TRBV30 and TRBJ1-1, with D possibly matching TRBD1 (6 bases). The germline gives CDR1 GTSNPN, CDR2 SVGIG (reference sequence). V was cut by 0 bases and J by 5 bases, with 13 bases left in between. This CDR3 contains 14 residues. CDR3 sequence: CAWSVRGLLTEAFF. The CDR3 bases are TGTGCCTGGAGTGTTCGGGGGCTACTTACTGAAGCTTTCTTT.

By proportion, this clone is medium-sized. The CDR3 nucleotides are TGCGCCAGCAGCTTCCGAAGCAACACTGAAGCTTTCTTT. Amino acid sequence: CASSFRSNTEAFF. This chain uses TRBV4-1 with TRBJ1-1, with D uncertain. The CDR3 has 13 residues. The V end lost 5 bases, the J end lost 2 bases, and 9 bases lay between the germline ends. Germline CDR1 and CDR2: MGHRA and YSYEKL.

This clone came up a few times. The junction departs from germline at one end; a sequencing error may be responsible. The V gene is TRBV16, the J gene TRBJ2-2, with D tentatively TRBD1 or TRBD2 (5 bases each). The CDR3 contains 14 residues. In germline, CDR1 is KGHSY, CDR2 FQNENV. CDR3 sequence: CASSQDSEHRGAVF. In nucleotides, the CDR3 is TGTGCCAGCAGCCAAGACAGCGAACACCGGGGAGCTGTTTTT.

Of note for this clone: This sample also contains other DNA sequences that code for the same CDR3. CDR3 loop: CASSVEGRGGELFF. In nucleotides, the CDR3 is TGTGCCAGCAGCGTAGAGGGGCGAGGTGGGGAGCTGTTTTTT. The chain combines TRBV9 with TRBJ2-2; TRBD1 might be the D (5 bases). This CDR3 comprises 14 residues. Germline-derived CDR1 and CDR2 are SGDLS and YYNGEE. V lost 0 bases and J lost 8, with 11 bases in between.